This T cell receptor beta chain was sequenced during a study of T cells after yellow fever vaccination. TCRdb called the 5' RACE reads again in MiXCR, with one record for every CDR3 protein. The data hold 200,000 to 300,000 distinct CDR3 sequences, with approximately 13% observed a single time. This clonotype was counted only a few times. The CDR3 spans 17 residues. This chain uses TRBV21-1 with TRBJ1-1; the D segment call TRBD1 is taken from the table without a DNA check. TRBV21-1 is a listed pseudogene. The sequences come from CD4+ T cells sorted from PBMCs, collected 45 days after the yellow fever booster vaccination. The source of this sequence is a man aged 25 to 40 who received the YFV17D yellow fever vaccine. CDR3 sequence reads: CASSKRSPSQGTTEAFF. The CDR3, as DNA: TGTGCCAGCAGCAAACGCTCCCCTTCACAGGGGACCACTGAAGCTTTCTTT.